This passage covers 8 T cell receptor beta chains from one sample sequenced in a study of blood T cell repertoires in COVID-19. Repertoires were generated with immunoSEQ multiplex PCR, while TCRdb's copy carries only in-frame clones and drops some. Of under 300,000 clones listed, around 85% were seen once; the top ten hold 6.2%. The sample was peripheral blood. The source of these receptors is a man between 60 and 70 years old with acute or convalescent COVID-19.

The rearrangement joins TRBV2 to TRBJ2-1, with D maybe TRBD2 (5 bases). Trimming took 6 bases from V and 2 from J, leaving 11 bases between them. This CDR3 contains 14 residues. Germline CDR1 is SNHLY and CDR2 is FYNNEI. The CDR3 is CASRDGDTYNEQFF. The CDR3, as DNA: TGTGCCAGCAGGGACGGGGATACCTACAATGAGCAGTTCTTC.

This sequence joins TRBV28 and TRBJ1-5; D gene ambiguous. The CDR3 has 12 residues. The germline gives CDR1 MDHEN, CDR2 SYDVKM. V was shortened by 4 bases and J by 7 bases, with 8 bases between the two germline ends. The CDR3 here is CASSSRQQPQHF. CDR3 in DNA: TGTGCCAGCAGTTCCCGCCAGCAGCCCCAGCATTTT.

The CDR3 loop is CSASGAGEQYF. DNA of the CDR3: TGCAGCGCCTCGGGAGCGGGCGAGCAGTACTTC. V and J are TRBV29-1 and TRBJ2-7; TRBD2 might be the D (6 bases). Deletions cut 7 bases from V and 6 bases from J, with 13 bases between. The CDR3 loop spans 11 amino acids. Germline CDR1 reads SQVTM; CDR2 reads ANQGSEA.

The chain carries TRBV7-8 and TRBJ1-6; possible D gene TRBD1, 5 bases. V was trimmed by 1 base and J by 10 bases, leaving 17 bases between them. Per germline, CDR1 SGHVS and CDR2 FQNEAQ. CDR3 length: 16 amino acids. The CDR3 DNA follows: TGTGCCAGCAGCTTAGTTGCCCCCCGGGGGACGTCACCCCTCCACTTT. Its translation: CASSLVAPRGTSPLHF.

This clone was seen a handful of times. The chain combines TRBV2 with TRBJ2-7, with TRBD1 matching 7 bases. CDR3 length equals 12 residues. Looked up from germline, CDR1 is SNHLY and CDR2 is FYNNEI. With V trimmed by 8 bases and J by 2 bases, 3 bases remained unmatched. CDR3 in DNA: TGTGCCAGCGGGGGACAGCCCTACGAGCAGTACTTC. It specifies CASGGQPYEQYF.

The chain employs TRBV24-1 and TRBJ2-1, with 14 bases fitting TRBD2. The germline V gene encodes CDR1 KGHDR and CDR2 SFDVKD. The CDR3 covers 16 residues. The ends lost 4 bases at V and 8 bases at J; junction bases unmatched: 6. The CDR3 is CATSDPGLAGGYEQFF. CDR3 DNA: TGTGCCACCAGTGACCCTGGACTAGCGGGAGGCTATGAGCAGTTCTTC.

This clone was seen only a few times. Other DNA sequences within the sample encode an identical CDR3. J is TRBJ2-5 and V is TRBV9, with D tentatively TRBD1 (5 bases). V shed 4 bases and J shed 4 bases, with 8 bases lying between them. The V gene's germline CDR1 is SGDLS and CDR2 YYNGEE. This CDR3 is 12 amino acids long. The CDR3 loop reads CASSPRGETQYF. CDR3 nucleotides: TGTGCCAGCAGCCCTAGGGGAGAGACCCAGTACTTC.

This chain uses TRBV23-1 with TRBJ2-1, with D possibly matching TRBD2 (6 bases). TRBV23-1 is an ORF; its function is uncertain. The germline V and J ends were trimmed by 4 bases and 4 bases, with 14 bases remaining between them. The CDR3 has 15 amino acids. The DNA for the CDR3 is TGCGCCAGCAGTCCCTCTTACGGAGGGTACAATGAGCAGTTCTTC. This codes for CASSPSYGGYNEQFF.